Following are 7 T cell receptor beta chains from one sample sequenced in a study of blood T cell repertoires in COVID-19. Sequencing was performed with immunoSEQ multiplex PCR; in TCRdb, only in-frame clones are kept and a portion is missing. The table records under 250,000 clones, around four fifths of them present only once. The sample comprised peripheral blood. The receptors stem from a woman aged 70-85 years with active or convalescent COVID-19.

The chain's CDR3 is CASSPGQGSNGYTF. For the CDR3, the DNA is TGTGCCAGCAGCCCCGGACAGGGAAGTAATGGCTACACCTTC. V is TRBV28 and J is TRBJ1-2; 8 bases fit TRBD1. After removal of 6 bases from V and 6 bases from J, the junction contained 9 bases not matched to a gene. Per the germline V gene, CDR1 is MDHEN and CDR2 is SYDVKM. The CDR3 length is 14 residues.

The V call is TRBV29-1, the J call TRBJ2-3, with D perhaps TRBD2 (6 bases). This CDR3 is built from 13 residues. Germline lookup yields CDR1 SQVTM and CDR2 ANQGSEA. Trimming took 4 bases from V and 7 from J, leaving 15 bases between them. The CDR3 DNA reads as TGCAGCGTTGTCGGGAGAGATTTAAATACGCAGTATTTT. Translation: CSVVGRDLNTQYF.

This rearrangement joins TRBV6-6 to TRBJ2-5; the match to TRBD2 covers 12 bases. CDR1 and CDR2 (germline): MNHNY, SVGAGI (reference sequence). Trimming cost V 4 bases and J 5 bases; bases outside gene matches: 8. The CDR3 sequence is 16 residues long. The CDR3 loop reads CASSFGLAGPGETQYF. DNA for the CDR3: TGTGCCAGCAGTTTTGGACTAGCGGGGCCCGGGGAGACCCAGTACTTC.

This clone was seen a single time. This chain connects TRBV5-5 to TRBJ1-5; a weak D match, TRBD1 (6 bases). The CDR3 runs 15 residues. Per germline, CDR1 SGHKS and CDR2 YYEKEE (reference sequence). Trimming shortened V by 1 base and J by 5 bases, and 13 bases separated the two germline ends. The CDR3 nucleotides read TGTGCCAGCAGCTTGCGCGGGGGCGCGGATCAGCCCCAGCATTTT. This sequence encodes CASSLRGGADQPQHF.

The CDR3 here is CASSPRPRQAVGSNQPQHF. As DNA, the CDR3 is TGTGCCAGCAGTCCCCGCCCCCGACAGGCGGTGGGAAGCAATCAGCCCCAGCATTTT. This chain uses TRBV28 with TRBJ1-5; perhaps TRBD1 as D (6 bases). The CDR3 sequence is 19 residues long. The V gene lost 5 bases and the J gene lost 1 base, with 24 bases spanning the gap. The germline V gene encodes CDR1 MDHEN and CDR2 SYDVKM.

V gene TRBV30 combines with J gene TRBJ1-2; possibly TRBD1 for D (5 bases). Between the trimmed V and J ends, which lost 0 bases and 11 bases, there was a span of 10 bases. The CDR3 covers 11 residues. The V gene's germline CDR1 is GTSNPN and CDR2 SVGIG (reference sequence). The CDR3 loop reads CAWSVGAGYTF. CDR3 DNA: TGTGCCTGGAGTGTAGGGGCCGGGTACACCTTC.

Turning to this clone: In the same sample, other DNA sequences code for this CDR3. The chain combines TRBV9 with TRBJ2-2, with D tentatively TRBD1 (7 bases). CDR1 and CDR2 from the germline V gene are SGDLS and YYNGEE. The CDR3 has 15 residues. Trimming shortened V by 0 bases and J by 8 bases, and 14 bases separated the two germline ends. CDR3 sequence: CASSVVLTGTGELFF. In nucleotides, the CDR3 is TGTGCCAGCAGCGTAGTTTTGACAGGGACTGGGGAGCTGTTTTTT.